Below, one T cell receptor (beta chain) is given with its context. Its antigen specificity is not known. No much larger clone exists at a distance of one base, and base qualities are not known. This sample is part of a study of cytomegalovirus exposure and HLA in healthy donors (dated by TCRdb to the late 2010s). Describing the broader study: A later analysis indicated that the 90 to 150 validation repertoires were generated on the platform also employed for the approximately 670 repertoires of the first cohort. Besides the first cohort of approximately 670 subjects, a separate validation cohort made up of roughly 130 different subjects was used. To predict cytomegalovirus infection status, the study combined high-throughput TCR immunosequencing, statistical association of individual TCRs with disease status, and machine learning. The aim of the study was to test whether cataloging public T cell receptors could identify signatures of past pathogen exposure.

General study outcomes and caveats: According to the authors, the approach could potentially be generalized to other disease states and immunological phenotypes. In a later analysis, TCRs clustered in the first cohort were found to also tend to co-occur in the approximately 110 validation repertoires, with approximately 93% of cluster scores above 0. A later analysis had no HLA typing for the validation cohort, so co-occurrence there was scored across all 120 repertoires. While some public TCRs were present in many individuals, most TCR sequences turned up only very rarely across donors. The study listed 164 TCR beta chains as associated with cytomegalovirus. In vitro tests confirmed that a few of the cytomegalovirus-associated TCR beta chains recognize cytomegalovirus antigens. In both the original and validation cohorts, the classifier was reported to diagnose cytomegalovirus status with high specificity and sensitivity.

Preparation of the library involved the immunoSEQ multiplex PCR assay. In the original analysis: A statistical classification framework was built for diagnosing cytomegalovirus status from the catalog of TCR beta chain sequences. The source is immuneACCESS, and TCRdb retained only in-frame sequences with V and J called. Part of the clones is not carried over; for the studies checked, unresolved V genes explain less than half of this, and the remainder is unexplained. D and trimming were read from the DNA, whereas the V and J calls and clone size are those reported in that table. The sample yields around 300,000 clones; roughly 87% were counted once. The ten largest clones capture over 1% of the sample. The donors were included in the validation cohort of roughly 120 subjects, a group kept apart from the roughly 670-subject first cohort. The sequenced sample consisted of PBMCs. The sequence came from a woman under 40 in good health and CMV-seropositive.

The base sequence is TGTGCCAGCAGTTTTCTGCCCCCAAGAAAAAACTATGGCTACACCTTC. Its coded protein is CASSFLPPRKNYGYTF. The chain links TRBV27 with TRBJ1-2; the D gene is not confidently resolved. The CDR3 measures 16 amino acids from cysteine to phenylalanine. Here the CDR3 DNA is all that survives: 48 bases in frame from base 1. CDR1 and CDR2 were assigned from the germline V gene (reference sequence) as MNHEY and SMNVEV. V lost 3 bases and J lost 2 bases; the stretch between them is 16 bases long.